This TCR beta chain emerged from a study of beta chain features in type 1 diabetes. The table lists this clone with a few counts. Its specificity is not known. The study's findings and limits: TCRB CDR3s were moderately but significantly shorter in Type 1 diabetes patients in all four CD4+ subsets. The naive, central memory and Treg TCRB repertoires showed an apparent similarity that was greater among patients than among healthy donors. VDJ junctions in type 1 diabetes patients carried more deletions and fewer insertions.

Sequenced material consisted of expressed TCRB transcripts (all of the isolated RNA was reverse transcribed). Produced via immunoSEQ multiplex PCR; TCRdb's table is partial and in-frame only. The sample includes hundreds of thousands of clones, about 71% seen only once; the top ten take almost 0.055%. The length of the CDR3 is 14 residues. V gave up 1 base and J gave up 5 bases, with 12 bases separating them. CDR1 SGHDN and CDR2 FVKESK come from the germline V gene. The chain recombines TRBV14 with TRBJ2-7, with a weak D call TRBD1 (5 bases). The sequenced sample was naive CD4+ T cells from blood. This TCR was recovered from a man younger than 40 in good health. CDR3 residues: CASSQGRQWNEQYF. The CDR3 coding sequence is TGTGCCAGCAGCCAAGGCCGACAGTGGAACGAGCAGTACTTC.